The source of this T cell receptor (beta chain) is a study of T cell repertoires in cytomegalovirus infection. About the study: It can be stated that public TCR beta signatures indicated CMV infection as well as a matching HLA type. Study results and limitations: The ex vivo response showed dominance by HLA-C-restricted CMV-specific TCR beta clonotypes. Accumulated public TCR beta family frequency recognized individuals carrying CMV together with the relevant HLA.

Germline V gene lookup returns CDR1 SGHDN and CDR2 FVKESK. The CDR3 has 14 residues. V gave up 8 bases and J gave up 7 bases; unmatched junction bases: 9. TCRdb ran MiXCR on the reads and lists one entry per CDR3 protein. The table shows approximately 1,000,000 distinct CDR3 sequences, with around 30% occurring only once. To note about this clonotype: What it recognizes is unknown.

The sequencing here drew on cultured CD8+ T cells from PBMCs, taken from culture after CMV antigen stimulation. The chain joins TRBV14 to TRBJ2-1, with 9 bases that match TRBD1. The TCR originated in a human donor in good health (CMV status not recorded). Some clones in this sample may be carry-over from other donors' samples. CDR3 in DNA: TGTGCCAGCGGTCCCGGGACAGGGAGGAATGAGCAGTTCTTC. Translation: CASGPGTGRNEQFF.